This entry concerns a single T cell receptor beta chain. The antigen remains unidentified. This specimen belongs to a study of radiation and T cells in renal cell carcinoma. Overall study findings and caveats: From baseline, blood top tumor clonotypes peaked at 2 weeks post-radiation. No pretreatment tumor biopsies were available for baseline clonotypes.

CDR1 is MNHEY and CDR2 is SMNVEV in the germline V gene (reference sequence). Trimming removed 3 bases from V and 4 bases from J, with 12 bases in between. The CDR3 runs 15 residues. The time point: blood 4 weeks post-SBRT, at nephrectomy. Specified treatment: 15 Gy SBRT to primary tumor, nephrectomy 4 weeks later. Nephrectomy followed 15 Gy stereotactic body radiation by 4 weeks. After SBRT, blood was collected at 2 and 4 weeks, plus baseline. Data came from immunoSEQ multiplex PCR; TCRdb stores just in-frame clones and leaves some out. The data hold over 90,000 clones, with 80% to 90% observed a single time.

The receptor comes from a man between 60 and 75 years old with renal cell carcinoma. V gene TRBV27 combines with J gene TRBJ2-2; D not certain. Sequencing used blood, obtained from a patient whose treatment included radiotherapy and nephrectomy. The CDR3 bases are TGTGCCAGCAGTTTGAGGCTGGATGTCACCGGGGAGCTGTTTTTT. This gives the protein CASSLRLDVTGELFF.